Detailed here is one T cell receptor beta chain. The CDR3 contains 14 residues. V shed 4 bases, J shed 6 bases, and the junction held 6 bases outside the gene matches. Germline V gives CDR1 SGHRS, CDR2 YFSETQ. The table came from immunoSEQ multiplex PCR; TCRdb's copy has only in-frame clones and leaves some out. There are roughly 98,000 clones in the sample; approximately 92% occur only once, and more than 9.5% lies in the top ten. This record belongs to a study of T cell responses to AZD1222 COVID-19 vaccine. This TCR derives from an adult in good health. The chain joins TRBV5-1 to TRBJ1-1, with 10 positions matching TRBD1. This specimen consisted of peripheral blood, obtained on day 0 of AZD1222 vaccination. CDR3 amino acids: CASSGGQGGAEAFF. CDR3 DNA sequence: TGCGCCAGCAGCGGCGGACAGGGGGGCGCTGAAGCTTTCTTT.